This T cell receptor beta chain originates from a study of T cell responses to AZD1222 COVID-19 vaccine. Remarks on this clone: Its antigen is currently unknown.

Clones were sequenced by immunoSEQ multiplex PCR, and TCRdb holds only the in-frame ones, with some missing. The data hold some 180,000 clones, with around nine tenths observed a single time. Germline values: CDR1 MNHEY, CDR2 SMNVEV (reference sequence). This CDR3 is 13 amino acids long. V was trimmed by 3 bases and J by 4 bases, leaving 9 bases between them. Pooling of second doses given at about 4 or about 12 weeks was done. Whole-study findings and limits: Targeting of unmutated variant regions was reportedly seen in nearly half of spike-specific TCRs. Females outnumbered males among donors, who were mostly white British; clonal diversity was possibly underestimated.

This sequence originates from an adult who received the AZD1222 COVID-19 vaccine. The chain is built from TRBV27 and TRBJ1-1; D perhaps matches TRBD1 (5 bases). Sequencing used peripheral blood, obtained 28 days after the second AZD1222 dose. The chain's CDR3 is CASSFAGLTEAFF. In DNA form, the CDR3 reads TGTGCCAGCAGTTTCGCAGGGCTCACTGAAGCTTTCTTT.